The 20 T cell receptor beta chains below were found in one sample sequenced in a study of CD8+CD57+ T cells in acquired aplastic anemia. Both TCR beta VDJ combination and CDR3 sequence profiling were carried out. Genomic DNA was the template for this profiling. TCRdb reprocessed the reads via MiXCR and lists one record per CDR3 protein. Among more than 250,000 distinct CDR3 sequences listed, roughly 50% were seen once. Sequencing was performed on sorted CD4+, CD8+, or CD8+CD57+ T cells (not recorded which) from PBMCs. These receptors all stem from a human donor with severe aplastic anemia or a healthy control (not recorded which).

The chain has TRBV5-4 and TRBJ2-5; 8 bases align to TRBD1. The CDR3 is made up of 15 amino acids. The V and J ends lost 1 base and 5 bases, in that order; junction bases with no gene match: 7. Germline loops: CDR1 SGHNT, CDR2 YYREEE (reference sequence). CDR3 coding DNA: TGTGCCAGCAGCTTGCCCGGACAGGGAAGGGAGACCCAGTACTTC. Its translation is CASSLPGQGRETQYF.

This chain uses TRBV5-1 with TRBJ2-5, with TRBD2 as a possible D gene (6 bases). Germline CDR1 SGHRS, CDR2 YFSETQ. The CDR3 extends over 15 amino acids. V lost 4 bases to trimming and J lost 2 bases, with 15 bases between them. DNA for the CDR3: TGCGCCAGCAGCGGGGAGGCACAGCAACAAGAGACCCAGTACTTC. This translates into CASSGEAQQQETQYF.

The chain couples TRBV9 to TRBJ1-3; D is unclear. There are 11 residues in the CDR3. Germline CDR1 SGDLS, CDR2 YYNGEE. V shed 0 bases and J shed 11 bases, with 6 bases lying between them. The CDR3 nucleotides read TGTGCCAGCAGCGTAGAATCCTCCATATATTTT. Protein: CASSVESSIYF.

J is TRBJ2-7 and V is TRBV2; maybe TRBD2 (5 bases). Germline V gene sequence: CDR1 SNHLY, CDR2 FYNNEI. The CDR3 spans 11 residues. Trimming removed 6 bases at V and 4 bases at J, with 7 bases between. The CDR3 loop reads CASREEYEQYF. The CDR3 DNA sequence: TGTGCCAGCAGGGAGGAGTACGAGCAGTACTTC.

The chain recombines TRBV10-3 with TRBJ1-6, with D possibly TRBD1 on 6 matching bases. The V gene's germline CDR1 is ENHRY and CDR2 SYGVKD. Deletions cut 6 bases from V and 1 base from J, with 16 bases between. CDR3 length: 17 amino acids. The CDR3 DNA is TGTGCCATCAGCCAGAACACAGGGACGTCCTATAATTCACCCCTCCACTTT. Translated, it gives CAISQNTGTSYNSPLHF.

This clonotype was found a few times. The CDR3 DNA reads TGCGCCAGCAGCCAAGTCACTTACTATGGCTACACCTTC. This codes for CASSQVTYYGYTF. V gene TRBV4-3 combines with J gene TRBJ1-2; D ambiguous. The V gene lost 1 base and the J gene lost 3 bases, with 6 bases spanning the gap. The CDR3 has 13 residues. The germline CDR1 and CDR2 sequences are LGHNA and YSLEER.

This clonotype was seen at least ten times. The V gene is TRBV6-5, the J gene TRBJ2-1, with D tentatively TRBD1 (6 bases). CDR3 length: 14 amino acids. Trimming pared 4 bases from V and 10 bases from J, leaving 17 bases between. In germline, CDR1 is MNHEY, CDR2 SVGAGI. DNA for the CDR3: TGTGCCAGCAGTTTCACCCGGGACAATGACGAGCAGTTCTTC. Its protein is CASSFTRDNDEQFF.

V usage is TRBV20-1 and J usage is TRBJ1-1; D uncertain. Germline V gene lookup returns CDR1 DFQATT and CDR2 SNEGSKA (reference sequence). Deletions cut 0 bases from V and 4 bases from J, with 9 bases between. The CDR3 has 13 amino acids. CDR3 loop: CSARDGFGTEAFF. The CDR3 DNA reads TGCAGTGCTAGAGATGGTTTTGGCACTGAAGCTTTCTTT.

The chain employs TRBV2 and TRBJ1-2; a possible D gene is TRBD1 (6 bases). V was cut by 11 bases and J by 4 bases, with 14 bases left in between. Germline CDR1 reads SNHLY; CDR2 reads FYNNEI. The CDR3 is 12 amino acids. The CDR3 loop reads CARQDRPYGYTF. The CDR3 bases are TGTGCCCGCCAAGACAGGCCCTATGGCTACACCTTC.

This clonotype was found many times. The chain recombines TRBV5-1 with TRBJ1-1; D gene uncertain. CDR3 size: 13 residues. Trimming removed 2 bases at V and 2 bases at J, with 7 bases between. Germline V gene data show CDR1 as SGHRS and CDR2 as YFSETQ. The chain's CDR3 is CASSFNRNTEAFF. In nucleotides, the CDR3 is TGCGCCAGCAGCTTCAACAGAAACACTGAAGCTTTCTTT. The whole variable domain, remainder taken from reference TRBV5-1 and TRBJ1-1, is KAGVTQTPRYLIKTRGQQVTLSCSPISGHRSVSWYQQTPGQGLQFLFEYFSETQRNKGNFPGRFSGRQFSNSRSEMNVSTLELGDSALYLCASSFNRNTEAFFGQGTRLTVV.

The chain joins TRBV2 to TRBJ1-2, with 7 bases aligning to TRBD1. With V trimmed by 9 bases and J by 2 bases, 12 bases remained unmatched. The CDR3 runs to 15 residues. Germline V gene sequence: CDR1 SNHLY, CDR2 FYNNEI. As DNA, the CDR3 is TGTGCCAGTCTTAGGGAGGGGGCGAGAAACTATGGCTACACCTTC. Translated, it gives CASLREGARNYGYTF.

This clonotype was counted at least ten times. This chain uses TRBV12-3 or TRBV12-4 with TRBJ2-5; 13 nucleotides match TRBD2. V lost 5 bases and J lost 4; bases outside the gene matches: 13. The CDR3 contains 18 residues. The CDR3 protein is CASSLTSGGARLGETQYF. Written as DNA, the CDR3 is TGTGCCAGCAGTCTAACTAGCGGGGGGGCCCGATTAGGAGAGACCCAGTACTTC.

This rearrangement joins TRBV25-1 to TRBJ2-3, with 9 bases matching TRBD1. Trimming cost V 2 bases and J 4 bases; bases outside gene matches: 4. This CDR3 comprises 15 residues. Looked up from germline, CDR1 is MGHDK and CDR2 is SYGVNS. The CDR3 nucleotides are TGTGCCAGCAGTGAACGGGACAGGGTGTCAGATACGCAGTATTTT. It codes for CASSERDRVSDTQYF.

In its sample, this clonotype was seen many times. CDR3 protein: CASSLAQANTGELFF. CDR3 nucleotides: TGCGCCAGCAGCTTGGCGCAAGCGAACACCGGGGAGCTGTTTTTT. This rearrangement joins TRBV5-1 to TRBJ2-2; D is ambiguous. V shed 0 bases and J shed 0 bases, with 6 bases lying between them. The CDR3 runs to 15 residues. Germline CDR1 reads SGHRS; CDR2 reads YFSETQ.

This clonotype was picked up a small number of times. The J gene is TRBJ2-7, the V gene TRBV5-6; possibly TRBD2 for D (6 bases). The CDR3 length is 14 residues. V dropped 4 bases and J dropped 4 bases, with 15 bases sitting between them. Germline-derived CDR1 and CDR2 are SGHDT and YYEEEE. This chain's CDR3 is CASSQPGLGYEQYF. The DNA of the CDR3 is TGTGCCAGCAGCCAACCGGGACTTGGGTACGAGCAGTACTTC. Complete variable domain (other parts from reference TRBV5-6 and TRBJ2-7): DAGVTQSPTHLIKTRGQQVTLRCSPKSGHDTVSWYQQALGQGPQFIFQYYEEEERQRGNFPDRFSGHQFPNYSSELNVNALLLGDSALYLCASSQPGLGYEQYFGPGTRLTVT.

J is TRBJ1-1 and V is TRBV2; TRBD1 matches 7 bases. From germline, CDR1 is SNHLY and CDR2 FYNNEI. The CDR3 consists of 17 residues. Trimming removed 0 bases from V and 0 bases from J; junction bases left unmatched: 7. CDR3 coding DNA: TGTGCCAGCAGTGAAGCGGTTTTGGACAGGCTGAACACTGAAGCTTTCTTT. Its translation: CASSEAVLDRLNTEAFF.

This clonotype was counted a few times. The V gene is TRBV6-6, the J gene TRBJ2-5; 7 nucleotides line up with TRBD2. Losses at the gene ends were 3 bases for V and 0 bases for J; bases not matched to a gene: 1. The CDR3 is 14 residues long. Germline V gene sequence: CDR1 MNHNY, CDR2 SVGAGI (reference sequence). The DNA for the CDR3 is TGTGCCAGCAGTTATCGGGGGGACCAAGAGACCCAGTACTTC. This translates into CASSYRGDQETQYF.

The chain combines TRBV4-2 with TRBJ1-3; 10 positions match TRBD1. V lost 3 bases, J lost 6 bases, and 8 bases stayed unmatched. The CDR3 consists of 16 residues. Germline CDR1 and CDR2: LGHNA and YNFKEQ. The CDR3 sequence is CASSHIGTGAQNTIYF. CDR3 nucleotides: TGTGCCAGCAGCCACATCGGGACAGGGGCACAAAACACCATATATTTT.

The gene calls are TRBV9 and TRBJ1-2; D is unresolved. The CDR3 is 14 amino acids. Between the trimmed V and J ends, which lost 0 bases and 8 bases, there was a span of 14 bases. Germline V gene data show CDR1 as SGDLS and CDR2 as YYNGEE. The CDR3 DNA is TGTGCCAGCAGCGTAGGAGGCGGAGGGCACGGCTACACCTTC. Its protein is CASSVGGGGHGYTF.

This clonotype was seen once. One end of the junction fails to match germline, which may point to a read error. The chain links TRBV9 to TRBJ2-5; D unclear. This CDR3 is built from 13 residues. The germline gives CDR1 SGDLS, CDR2 YYNGEE. CDR3 amino acids: CAGSVRSEETQYF. The CDR3, as DNA: TGTGCCGGCAGCGTTCGATCCGAAGAGACCCAGTACTTC.